The 4 T cell receptor beta chains listed next were all sequenced from one sample in a study of T cells in Graves' hyperthyroidism and ophthalmopathy (dated by TCRdb to between 2018 and 2021). The library was obtained by multiplex PCR. Sequencing instrument: Illumina HiSeq 2000. The TCR beta CDR3 regions were amplified from RNA transcripts. A first-round RT-PCR of the TCR CDR3 used the HTBI primer set with the Qiagen OneStep RT-PCR kit. Starting from the raw public reads, TCRdb applied fastp trimming at Q25, assembled clones with MiXCR and retained in-frame beta chains. Records with the same CDR3 protein are collapsed into one entry carrying the most frequent genes and DNA. The sample includes almost 600,000 distinct CDR3 sequences, with 46% observed a single time. The ten top clones hold approximately 7.5% of the sample. Sequencing was carried out using peripheral blood or thyroid tissue (not recorded which). The receptors derive from a woman between 18 and 29 years old with Graves' hyperthyroidism.

The V call is TRBV15, the J call TRBJ2-7; D is possibly TRBD2 (5 bases). This CDR3 is built from 20 residues. Trimming pared 0 bases from V and 3 bases from J, leaving 27 bases between. CDR1 is LNHNV and CDR2 is YYDKDF in the germline V gene (reference sequence). CDR3 loop: CATSRDSRSAAAEGIYEQYF. For the CDR3, the DNA is TGTGCCACCAGCAGAGATAGTCGGTCGGCAGCCGCCGAGGGAATCTACGAGCAGTACTTC.

This clonotype was found many times. CDR3 in DNA: TGTGCCAGCAGCTTAGTGAACCGACAGGGGAGCGCTGAAGCTTTCTTT. Its translation is CASSLVNRQGSAEAFF. V is TRBV7-8 and J is TRBJ1-1, with 8 positions matching TRBD1. This CDR3 spans 16 amino acids. The J segment lost 6 bases and the V segment lost 1 base, leaving 10 bases of the junction unmatched. Germline CDR1 reads SGHVS; CDR2 reads FQNEAQ.

This clonotype occurred a few times. The chain is built from TRBV4-2 and TRBJ1-2, with D possibly being TRBD1 (6 bases). The length of the CDR3 is 15 residues. Trimming took 3 bases from V and 0 from J, leaving 11 bases between them. CDR1 is LGHNA, CDR2 YNFKEQ, per germline. CDR3 protein: CASSQEGGTNYGYTF. CDR3 DNA sequence: TGTGCCAGCAGCCAGGAGGGGGGTACTAACTATGGCTACACCTTC.

The chain recombines TRBV5-6 with TRBJ1-4; 10 nucleotides agree with TRBD1. The CDR3 consists of 17 residues. V trimming: 5 bases; J trimming: 7 bases; junction bases outside the gene matches: 14. Germline V lookup: CDR1 SGHDT, CDR2 YYEEEE. Written as DNA, the CDR3 is TGTGCCAGCAGTTCCTACCGGACAGGGGGGAAAGGTGAAAAACTGTTTTTT. This encodes CASSSYRTGGKGEKLFF.